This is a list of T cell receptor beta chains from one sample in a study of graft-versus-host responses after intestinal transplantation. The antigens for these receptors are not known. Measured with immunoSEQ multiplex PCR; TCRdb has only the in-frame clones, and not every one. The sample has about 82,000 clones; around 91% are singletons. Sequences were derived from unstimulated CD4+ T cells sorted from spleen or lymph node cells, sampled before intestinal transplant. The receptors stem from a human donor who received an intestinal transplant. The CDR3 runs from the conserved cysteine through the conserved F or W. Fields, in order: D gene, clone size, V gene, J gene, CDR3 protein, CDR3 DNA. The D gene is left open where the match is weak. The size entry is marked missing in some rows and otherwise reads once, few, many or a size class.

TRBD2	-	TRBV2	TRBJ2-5	CASSELSGGETQYF	TGTGCCAGCAGTGAATTAAGCGGGGGAGAGACCCAGTACTTC
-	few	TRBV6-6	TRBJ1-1	CASSYDRGTEAFF	TGTGCCAGCAGTTACGACCGAGGAACTGAAGCTTTCTTT
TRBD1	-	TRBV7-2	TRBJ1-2	CASSLVQGDYGYTF	TGTGCCAGCAGCTTAGTCCAGGGGGACTATGGCTACACCTTC
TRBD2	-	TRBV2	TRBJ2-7	CASSGKPPSPLAGVTYEQYF	TGTGCCAGCAGTGGAAAGCCCCCTTCGCCTCTAGCGGGGGTAACCTACGAGCAGTACTTC
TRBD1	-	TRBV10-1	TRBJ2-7	CARKDRESSYEQYF	TGCGCCAGAAAAGACAGGGAGAGCTCCTACGAGCAGTACTTC
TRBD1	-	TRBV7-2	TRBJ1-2	CASSTRTGQQSISNYGYTF	TGTGCCAGCAGCACCCGGACAGGGCAACAGAGCATTTCTAACTATGGCTACACCTTC
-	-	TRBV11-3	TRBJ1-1	CASSLVRLGEAFF	TGTGCCAGCAGCTTAGTGAGGTTAGGTGAAGCTTTCTTT
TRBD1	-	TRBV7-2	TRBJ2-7	CASTTGVGPYEQYF	TGTGCCAGCACCACAGGGGTTGGACCCTACGAGCAGTACTTC
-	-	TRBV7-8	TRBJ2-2	CASSSFGQYTGELFF	TGTGCCAGCAGCTCCTTCGGACAGTACACCGGGGAGCTGTTTTTT
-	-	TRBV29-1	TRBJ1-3	CSVAVGGTGNTIYF	TGCAGCGTCGCGGTGGGGGGGACCGGAAACACCATATATTTT
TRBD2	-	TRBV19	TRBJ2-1	CASSMGLAGGHSYNEQFF	TGTGCCAGTAGTATGGGACTAGCGGGGGGCCACTCCTACAATGAGCAGTTCTTC
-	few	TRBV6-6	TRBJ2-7	CASRGVYEQYF	TGTGCCAGCAGAGGGGTCTACGAGCAGTACTTC
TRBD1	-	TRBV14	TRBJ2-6	CASSQRTGKSGANVLTF	TGTGCCAGCAGCCAGCGGACAGGGAAATCTGGGGCCAACGTCCTGACTTTC
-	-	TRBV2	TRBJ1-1	CARGGETEAFF	TGTGCCAGGGGGGGGGAAACTGAAGCTTTCTTT
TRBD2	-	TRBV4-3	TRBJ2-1	CASSQDWLAGYNEQFF	TGCGCCAGCAGCCAAGATTGGCTAGCGGGATACAATGAGCAGTTCTTC
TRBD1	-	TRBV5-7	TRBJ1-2	CASSRTGGAIYGYTF	TGTGCCAGCAGCCGCACAGGGGGCGCGATCTATGGCTACACCTTC
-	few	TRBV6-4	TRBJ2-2	CASIDANTGELFF	TGTGCCAGCATAGATGCTAACACCGGGGAGCTGTTTTTT
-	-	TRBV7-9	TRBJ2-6	CASSWGLTDSGANVLTF	TGTGCCAGCAGCTGGGGACTGACCGACTCTGGGGCCAACGTCCTGACTTTC
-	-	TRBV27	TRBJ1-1	CASSQSGGRTEAFF	TGTGCCAGCAGTCAATCGGGGGGGAGGACTGAAGCTTTCTTT
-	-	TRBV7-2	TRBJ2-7	CASSLVQGENYEQYF	TGTGCCAGCAGCTTAGTACAGGGAGAGAACTACGAGCAGTACTTC
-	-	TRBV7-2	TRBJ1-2	CASTQISGGGYTF	TGTGCCAGCACCCAAATTTCGGGGGGTGGCTACACCTTC
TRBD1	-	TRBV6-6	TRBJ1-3	CASSPGTGPGGNTIYF	TGTGCCAGCAGTCCCGGGACAGGGCCGGGGGGAAACACCATATATTTT
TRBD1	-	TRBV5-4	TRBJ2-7	CASSLKGQGGFSYEQYF	TGTGCCAGCAGCTTGAAGGGACAGGGAGGTTTCTCCTACGAGCAGTACTTC
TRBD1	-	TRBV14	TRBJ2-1	CASSQTRDSRYNEQFF	TGTGCCAGCAGCCAGACCCGGGACAGCCGCTACAATGAGCAGTTCTTC
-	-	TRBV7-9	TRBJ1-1	CASRVLGGEYTEAFF	TGTGCCAGCAGGGTTTTAGGAGGGGAGTACACTGAAGCTTTCTTT
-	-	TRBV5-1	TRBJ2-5	CASQGQNIETQYF	TGCGCCAGCCAGGGCCAAAACATCGAGACCCAGTACTTC
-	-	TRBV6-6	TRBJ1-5	CASTYVSNQPQHF	TGTGCCAGCACCTATGTTAGCAATCAGCCCCAGCATTTT
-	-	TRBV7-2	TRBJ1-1	CASSPQQGVTEAFF	TGTGCCAGCAGCCCCCAACAGGGTGTCACTGAAGCTTTCTTT
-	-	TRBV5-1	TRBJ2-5	CASSPSGLIQETQYF	TGCGCCAGCAGCCCGAGCGGACTGATCCAAGAGACCCAGTACTTC
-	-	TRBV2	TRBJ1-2	CASSYREFGYTF	TGTGCCAGCAGTTACCGGGAATTTGGCTACACCTTC
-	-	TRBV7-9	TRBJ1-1	CASSLTDKLEAFF	TGTGCCAGCAGCTTAACGGACAAACTCGAAGCTTTCTTT
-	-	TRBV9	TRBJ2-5	CASSPRTSQETQYF	TGTGCCAGCAGCCCTCGGACTTCACAAGAGACCCAGTACTTC
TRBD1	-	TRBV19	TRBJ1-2	CASSIGTGVYYGYTF	TGTGCCAGTAGTATAGGGACAGGGGTTTACTATGGCTACACCTTC
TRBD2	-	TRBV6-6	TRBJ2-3	CASSFMRGSTDTQYF	TGTGCCAGCAGTTTCATGCGGGGGAGCACAGATACGCAGTATTTT
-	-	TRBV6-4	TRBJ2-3	CASRWTNRGDTQYF	TGTGCCAGCAGATGGACCAACCGGGGAGATACGCAGTATTTT